What follows are 31 T cell receptor beta chains derived from one specimen sequenced in a study of shared clonotypes between healthy human individuals. The data were produced by immunoSEQ multiplex PCR, yet TCRdb's version contains in-frame clones alone and is incomplete. This sample yields hundreds of thousands of clones, of which 85% to 95% are seen a single time; 0.11% belongs to the top ten. The naive CD8 fraction comprised CD45RO-negative cells positively selected for CCR7 and excluded terminally differentiated effector memory CD45RA+ cells. Sequencing input: naive CD8+ T cells sorted from blood. Receptors originate from a woman aged 25 to 39 in good health.

This clone was counted once. The V call is TRBV5-6, the J call TRBJ2-1; unclear D gene. Between the trimmed V and J ends, which lost 2 bases and 1 base, there was a span of 16 bases. Germline V gene data show CDR1 as SGHDT and CDR2 as YYEEEE. The CDR3 loop spans 17 amino acids. Here the CDR3 reads CASSFLGEFSSYNEQFF. CDR3 sequence (DNA): TGTGCCAGCAGCTTTCTTGGTGAGTTCAGTTCCTACAATGAGCAGTTCTTC.

Here the CDR3 DNA reads TGCAGCGTTGAGGGAGAGGGAGACGAAGCTTTCTTT. It specifies CSVEGEGDEAFF. The chain couples TRBV29-1 to TRBJ1-1; D unclear. The germline CDR1 and CDR2 sequences are SQVTM and ANQGSEA. With 3 bases removed from V and 8 bases from J, the gap between germline ends came to 13 bases. The CDR3 runs 12 residues.

The CDR3 coding sequence is TGTGCCACCAGCAGACTAGCGGATCACACAGATACGCAGTATTTT. This codes for CATSRLADHTDTQYF. This chain connects TRBV15 to TRBJ2-3; 7 bases agree with TRBD2. The CDR3 has 15 residues. The germline V gene has CDR1 LNHNV and CDR2 YYDKDF (reference sequence). V dropped 2 bases and J dropped 2; count of bases not matched to a gene: 4. Based on the CDR3 plus reference TRBV15 and TRBJ2-3, the full variable domain is DAMVIQNPRYQVTQFGKPVTLSCSQTLNHNVMYWYQQKSSQAPKLLFHYYDKDFNNEADTPDNFQSRRPNTSFCFLDIRSPGLGDTAMYLCATSRLADHTDTQYFGPGTRLTVL.

V gene TRBV5-4 combines with J gene TRBJ2-6, with 10 nucleotides matching TRBD1. CDR1 and CDR2 (germline): SGHNT, YYREEE (reference sequence). V shed 5 bases and J 13 bases; nucleotides not matched to a gene: 18. This CDR3 has 17 residues. CDR3 bases: TGTGCCAGCAGAGATACCGGGACAGGGGCCCCTTGGAAGGTCCTGACTTTC. It yields the protein CASRDTGTGAPWKVLTF.

The chain carries TRBV7-6 and TRBJ2-5, with unresolved D. Germline V lookup: CDR1 SGHVS, CDR2 FNYEAQ. CDR3 length: 13 residues. V shed 1 base and J shed 4 bases, with 7 bases lying between them. The CDR3 is CASSLEQRETQYF. In nucleotides, the CDR3 is TGTGCCAGCAGCTTAGAACAGCGAGAGACCCAGTACTTC. The variable domain in full, completed from reference TRBV7-6 and TRBJ2-5, reads GAGVSQSPRYKVTKRGQDVALRCDPISGHVSLYWYRQALGQGPEFLTYFNYEAQQDKSGLPNDRFSAERPEGSISTLTIQRTEQRDSAMYRCASSLEQRETQYFGPGTRLLVL.

This clone has only one observation. The CDR3 bases are TGCGCCAGCAGCCAAGATGGTAGATACAATGAGCAGTTCTTC. Encoded protein: CASSQDGRYNEQFF. V is TRBV4-1 and J is TRBJ2-1; no clear D gene. This CDR3 is built from 14 residues. V dropped 0 bases and J dropped 4 bases, with 7 bases sitting between them. Germline CDR1 MGHRA, CDR2 YSYEKL.

The chain uses TRBV28 and TRBJ2-3, with 11 bases aligning to TRBD2. This CDR3 is 19 amino acids long. J lost 0 bases, V lost 6 bases, and 14 bases had no gene match. CDR1 and CDR2 (germline): MDHEN, SYDVKM. This chain's CDR3 is CASRFGLAGRRKSTDTQYF. The CDR3 region has the DNA TGTGCCAGCAGATTCGGACTAGCGGGCCGTCGGAAGAGCACAGATACGCAGTATTTT.

The chain is built from TRBV7-6 and TRBJ1-4; possibly TRBD1 for D (5 bases). V was shortened by 1 base and J by 7 bases, with 13 bases between the two germline ends. The length of the CDR3 is 15 residues. Germline assignment: CDR1 SGHVS and CDR2 FNYEAQ. CDR3 nucleotides: TGTGCCAGCAGCTTAGGGGACCTAAAGGGTGAAAAACTGTTTTTT. This sequence encodes CASSLGDLKGEKLFF.

The count of this clone is one. DNA of the CDR3: TGTGCCAGCACCGAGGGGGCCCCCCAGCCCCAGCATTTT. Amino acids: CASTEGAPQPQHF. The chain couples TRBV28 to TRBJ1-5; TRBD1 agrees at 7 bases. With 7 bases clipped from V and 7 bases from J, the junction kept 7 bases outside the gene matches. Germline assignment: CDR1 MDHEN and CDR2 SYDVKM. The CDR3 has 13 residues.

The J gene is TRBJ2-7, the V gene TRBV11-2, with 8 nucleotides matching TRBD2. Losses at the gene ends were 5 bases for V and 0 bases for J; bases not matched to a gene: 3. The CDR3 covers 14 residues. Germline CDR1 is SGHAT and CDR2 is FQNNGV. The CDR3 DNA reads as TGTGCCAGCAGCATACTAGCGGACTCCTACGAGCAGTACTTC. It encodes CASSILADSYEQYF.

The CDR3 reads CASSSAFEGGQETQYF. CDR3 nucleotide sequence: TGTGCCAGCAGCTCTGCGTTTGAGGGGGGCCAAGAGACCCAGTACTTC. The genes are TRBV5-6 and TRBJ2-5; possibly TRBD1 or TRBD2 for D (6 bases each). The germline V gene has CDR1 SGHDT and CDR2 YYEEEE. This CDR3 contains 16 residues. Deletions cut 3 bases from V and 1 base from J, with 16 bases between.

The chain employs TRBV11-2 and TRBJ2-1, with D possibly being TRBD2 (6 bases). This CDR3 comprises 14 residues. The germline V gene encodes CDR1 SGHAT and CDR2 FQNNGV. Trimming removed 1 base from V and 3 bases from J, with 7 bases in between. The CDR3 is CASSLAGVYNEQFF. The CDR3 DNA is TGTGCCAGCAGCTTAGCGGGAGTCTACAATGAGCAGTTCTTC.

The chain recombines TRBV30 with TRBJ1-5; D is uncertain. The germline V and J ends were trimmed by 0 bases and 4 bases, with 19 bases remaining between them. The CDR3 runs 17 residues. Germline V CDR1 and CDR2: GTSNPN, SVGIG (reference sequence). The DNA of the CDR3 is TGTGCCTGGAGTGTATCGCCTTTTTTGGCAGGTAATCAGCCCCAGCATTTT. This codes for CAWSVSPFLAGNQPQHF.

V is TRBV19 and J is TRBJ1-1; D perhaps matches TRBD1 (5 bases). Trimming pared 3 bases from V and 4 bases from J, leaving 12 bases between. The CDR3 contains 14 residues. Germline assignment: CDR1 LNHDA and CDR2 SQIVND (reference sequence). The CDR3: CASSISGIGTEAFF. CDR3 in DNA: TGTGCCAGTAGTATTTCAGGGATTGGCACTGAAGCTTTCTTT.

The CDR3 DNA follows: TGTGCCAGCTCCTTGCGACAGGGGCACGAGCAGTACTTC. Translation gives CASSLRQGHEQYF. The rearrangement joins TRBV6-5 to TRBJ2-7; the match to TRBD1 covers 8 bases. Germline V gene lookup returns CDR1 MNHEY and CDR2 SVGAGI. This CDR3 region has 13 residues. V lost 8 bases, J lost 5 bases, and 8 bases stayed unmatched.

The V gene is TRBV7-8, the J gene TRBJ2-7; D may match TRBD1 or TRBD2 (5 bases each). From germline, CDR1 is SGHVS and CDR2 FQNEAQ. The CDR3 runs to 16 residues. Trimming removed 3 bases from V and 5 bases from J, with 20 bases in between. In DNA, the CDR3 is TGTGCCAGCAGCTTTTCGAGGGGTCCCCCCTTGGACGAGCAGTACTTC. Protein sequence: CASSFSRGPPLDEQYF. The complete variable domain, with remaining parts taken from reference TRBV7-8 and TRBJ2-7, reads GAGVSQSPRYKVAKRGQDVALRCDPISGHVSLFWYQQALGQGPEFLTYFQNEAQLDKSGLPSDRFFAERPEGSVSTLKIQRTQQEDSAVYLCASSFSRGPPLDEQYFGPGTRLTVT.

This clone was seen once. The chain carries TRBV6-5 and TRBJ2-5, with TRBD2 as a possible D gene (6 bases). V lost 5 bases, J lost 4 bases, and 17 bases lay in between. Germline lookup yields CDR1 MNHEY and CDR2 SVGAGI. The CDR3 extends over 15 amino acids. The CDR3 loop reads CASSPQRQGGETQYF. The CDR3 DNA reads TGTGCCAGCAGTCCCCAGCGGCAGGGAGGAGAGACCCAGTACTTC.

The chain joins TRBV5-6 to TRBJ2-3, with 8 bases fitting TRBD2. The V gene's germline CDR1 is SGHDT and CDR2 YYEEEE. The CDR3 length is 15 residues. J was trimmed by 4 bases and V by 2 bases; bases with no gene match: 6. CDR3 bases: TGTGCCAGCAGCTTTGGAGCGGGGGAGGCAGATACGCAGTATTTT. Amino acids: CASSFGAGEADTQYF.

The rearrangement links TRBV11-2 to TRBJ2-1, with 11 bases matching TRBD2. The germline CDR1 and CDR2 sequences are SGHAT and FQNNGV. J was trimmed by 9 bases and V by 6 bases; bases with no gene match: 13. The CDR3 runs to 16 residues. The CDR3, as DNA: TGTGCCAGCAGGTCACCTAGGACTAGCGGGCGGGGTGAGCAGTTCTTC. Its protein is CASRSPRTSGRGEQFF. Full variable domain (remainder filled in from reference TRBV11-2 and TRBJ2-1): EAGVAQSPRYKIIEKRQSVAFWCNPISGHATLYWYQQILGQGPKLLIQFQNNGVVDDSQLPKDRFSAERLKGVDSTLKIQPAKLEDSAVYLCASRSPRTSGRGEQFFGPGTRLTVL.

Details on this clone: Other nucleotide sequences in the sample specify the same CDR3. This sequence joins TRBV27 and TRBJ2-7; 7 bases are a match to TRBD1. Germline CDR1 reads MNHEY; CDR2 reads SMNVEV (reference sequence). The CDR3 extends over 13 amino acids. Trimming cost V 8 bases and J 4 bases; bases outside gene matches: 8. In DNA form, the CDR3 reads TGTGCCAGCCGGTACGGGACAGCATACGAGCAGTACTTC. This gives the protein CASRYGTAYEQYF.

Turning to this clone: Other DNA sequences from this sample encode an identical CDR3 as well. This chain joins TRBV7-9 and TRBJ2-5; no clear D gene. V was shortened by 4 bases and J by 4 bases, with 10 bases between the two germline ends. Per the germline V gene, CDR1 is SEHNR and CDR2 is FQNEAQ (reference sequence). This CDR3 is built from 13 residues. The CDR3 spells CASSSPGGETQYF. The CDR3 DNA sequence: TGTGCCAGCAGCTCCCCCGGTGGAGAGACCCAGTACTTC. The whole variable domain, remainder taken from reference TRBV7-9 and TRBJ2-5, is DTGVSQNPRHKITKRGQNVTFRCDPISEHNRLYWYRQTLGQGPEFLTYFQNEAQLEKSRLLSDRFSAERPKGSFSTLEIQRTEQGDSAMYLCASSSPGGETQYFGPGTRLLVL.

The rearrangement links TRBV19 to TRBJ2-1; no definite D call. Trimming took off 5 bases at V and 5 bases at J, with 13 bases between the two ends. The CDR3 covers 14 residues. In germline, CDR1 is LNHDA, CDR2 SQIVND (reference sequence). CDR3 DNA: TGTGCCAGTAGTGAGGAACGGACGAACAATGAGCAGTTCTTC. Translated: CASSEERTNNEQFF.

This clone was counted a single time. The chain couples TRBV6-1 to TRBJ1-2; 9 bases map to TRBD1. The CDR3 runs 14 residues. V lost 8 bases to trimming and J lost 4 bases; unmatched junction nucleotides: 8. Per germline, CDR1 MNHNS and CDR2 SASEGT. The CDR3 DNA follows: TGTGCCAGCCGGGACAGGGAGAGAAGCTATGGCTACACCTTC. Translating gives CASRDRERSYGYTF.

A single count supports this clone. The J gene is TRBJ2-7, the V gene TRBV12-5; the D gene is possibly TRBD1 (6 bases). The CDR3 contains 18 residues. CDR1 and CDR2 from the germline V gene are LGHNT and FRNRAP. Trimming pared 0 bases from V and 2 bases from J, leaving 20 bases between. CDR3 amino acids: CASGLVSGGTQTPYEQYF. CDR3 DNA sequence: TGTGCTAGTGGTTTGGTCTCTGGTGGGACACAGACCCCCTACGAGCAGTACTTC.

In this sample, this clone turned up once. The chain carries TRBV9 and TRBJ2-7; 11 nucleotides line up with TRBD2. V lost 3 bases, J lost 3 bases, and 5 bases stayed unmatched. CDR1 and CDR2 (germline): SGDLS, YYNGEE. The CDR3 is 15 amino acids. The CDR3 DNA sequence: TGTGCCAGCAGCGAGGGGACTAGCGGACTCTACGAGCAGTACTTC. This codes for CASSEGTSGLYEQYF.

This chain links TRBV27 with TRBJ2-3, with D uncertain. Trimming took 5 bases from V and 6 from J, leaving 9 bases between them. Germline CDR1 MNHEY, CDR2 SMNVEV (reference sequence). The length of the CDR3 is 12 residues. The CDR3 protein is CASSPQWDTQYF. CDR3 bases: TGTGCCAGCAGTCCCCAATGGGATACGCAGTATTTT.

The chain carries TRBV7-9 and TRBJ1-5; D call uncertain. V was cut by 1 base and J by 4 bases, with 11 bases left in between. CDR3 length: 15 residues. Germline V gene lookup returns CDR1 SEHNR and CDR2 FQNEAQ (reference sequence). The CDR3 is CASSLDVLVNQPQHF. Here the CDR3 DNA reads TGTGCCAGCAGCTTAGACGTGCTGGTGAATCAGCCCCAGCATTTT.

Turning to this clone: The same CDR3 also results from other DNA sequences found in this sample. The genes are TRBV13 and TRBJ2-1, with unresolved D. This CDR3 spans 14 amino acids. Germline V gene data show CDR1 as PRHDT and CDR2 as FYEKMQ (reference sequence). V was clipped by 0 bases and J by 5 bases, with 8 bases between them. The CDR3 here is CASSLGLSNNEQFF. The CDR3 bases are TGTGCCAGCAGCTTAGGACTTAGCAACAATGAGCAGTTCTTC.

This chain links TRBV27 with TRBJ2-5; 9 bases line up with TRBD2. V trimming: 10 bases; J trimming: 4 bases; junction bases outside the gene matches: 13. The germline V gene encodes CDR1 MNHEY and CDR2 SMNVEV (reference sequence). This CDR3 contains 15 residues. The CDR3 protein is CANTPGGRVRETQYF. CDR3 nucleotides: TGTGCCAACACCCCCGGCGGGAGGGTACGAGAGACCCAGTACTTC.

This clone is a singleton in its sample. This sample also contains other DNA sequences that code for the same CDR3. This rearrangement joins TRBV5-4 to TRBJ2-1, with 11 bases matching TRBD2. Trimming at V came to 3 bases and at J to 4 bases, leaving 6 bases not matched to a gene. The germline CDR1 and CDR2 sequences are SGHNT and YYREEE (reference sequence). The CDR3 spans 16 residues. The CDR3 region is CASSWGGTSGYNEQFF. CDR3 bases: TGTGCCAGCAGCTGGGGCGGGACTAGCGGATACAATGAGCAGTTCTTC. Supplemented by reference TRBV5-4 and TRBJ2-1, the full variable domain reads ETGVTQSPTHLIKTRGQQVTLRCSSQSGHNTVSWYQQALGQGPQFIFQYYREEENGRGNFPPRFSGLQFPNYSSELNVNALELDDSALYLCASSWGGTSGYNEQFFGPGTRLTVL.

The chain recombines TRBV5-4 with TRBJ2-7; D is possibly TRBD2 (5 bases). CDR3 length: 13 residues. The germline V gene has CDR1 SGHNT and CDR2 YYREEE (reference sequence). V was trimmed by 4 bases and J by 2 bases, leaving 10 bases between them. The chain's CDR3 is CASSGESPYEQYF. DNA for the CDR3: TGTGCCAGCAGCGGGGAGAGCCCCTACGAGCAGTACTTC.